Sequencing of this TCR beta chain was carried out in a study of PD-1 blockade in classical Hodgkin lymphoma. Across the study: Nivolumab dosing for patients was 3 mg/kg, administered intravenously every 2 weeks.

Germline-derived CDR1 and CDR2 are MNHEY and SMNVEV (reference sequence). The CDR3 totals 13 residues. Deletions cut 6 bases from V and 6 bases from J, with 11 bases between. Assay: immunoSEQ multiplex PCR; the TCRdb copy retains only in-frame clones and omits some. The repertoire holds around 50,000 clones, with around 76% as singletons. Described time point: cycle 4 day 1 (C4D1), after five to seven weeks of nivolumab. There was relapse after autologous stem cell transplantation in every patient, and there was variation in brentuximab vedotin exposure. Patients had relapsed/refractory classical Hodgkin lymphoma with complete response, partial response or progressive disease as best response. With regard to this clone: As yet, its antigen is unknown.

Study-level results: Complete responders entered with baseline diversity on par with newly diagnosed patients, the results showed. While CD8+ TCR diversity did not rise significantly by C4D1, CD4+ TCR diversity did.

This chain links TRBV27 with TRBJ2-2; D is unresolved. Sample: peripheral blood mononuclear cells (PBMCs), taken before the fourth cycle of nivolumab. This receptor was obtained from a human donor with classical Hodgkin lymphoma. This chain's CDR3 is CASSPIGPGELFF. The CDR3, as DNA: TGTGCCAGCAGCCCAATAGGACCCGGGGAGCTGTTTTTT.